Below, one TCR beta chain is given with its context. This specimen belongs to a study of OX40 agonist ivuxolimab in advanced cancers. The repertoire was sequenced with immunoSEQ multiplex PCR; TCRdb's copy has only in-frame clones and lacks some. The data show around 150,000 clones, 90% seen once. Germline CDR1 is KGHSH and CDR2 is LQKENI. This CDR3 is built from 19 residues. Trimming stripped 3 bases from V and 0 bases from J, with 20 bases between. The sample here was CD4+ or CD8+ T cells sorted from blood, taken in a trial of the OX40 agonist ivuxolimab. This TCR was sampled from an adult with an advanced solid tumor such as melanoma, head and neck, liver or kidney cancer. V and J are TRBV18 and TRBJ1-4; weak D call: TRBD1 (5 bases). The CDR3 loop reads CASSPRHLGGGATNEKLFF. CDR3 DNA sequence: TGTGCCAGCTCACCCCGCCACCTGGGGGGTGGTGCAACTAATGAAAAACTGTTTTTT. Combining the CDR3 with reference TRBV18 and TRBJ1-4 gives the whole variable domain NAGVMQNPRHLVRRRGQEARLRCSPMKGHSHVYWYRQLPEEGLKFMVYLQKENIIDESGMPKERFSAEFPKEGPSILRIQQVVRGDSAAYFCASSPRHLGGGATNEKLFFGSGTQLSVL.